Below, 7 T cell receptor beta chains from the same sample are listed, as sequenced in a study of CD8+CD57+ T cells in acquired aplastic anemia. Investigators profiled TCR beta VDJ and CDR3 from genomic DNA template. TCRdb re-derived calls from the reads in MiXCR, one entry per CDR3 protein. The data contain around 230,000 distinct CDR3 sequences, over 60% of them singletons. Sequencing was performed on sorted CD4+, CD8+, or CD8+CD57+ T cells (not recorded which) from PBMCs. These receptors were taken from a human donor in good health.

V gene TRBV11-3 combines with J gene TRBJ2-2; D unclear. The germline V and J ends were trimmed by 5 bases and 5 bases, with 9 bases remaining between them. The germline CDR1 and CDR2 sequences are SGHNT and YENEEA. This CDR3 comprises 13 residues. CDR3 residues: CASSHDKTGELFF. CDR3 DNA sequence: TGTGCCAGCAGCCACGATAAGACCGGGGAGCTGTTTTTT.

This clonotype was detected a few times. This may be a read error: a much more frequent sequence differs by one nucleotide. The chain is built from TRBV7-9 and TRBJ1-1; unclear D gene. Between the trimmed V and J ends, which lost 7 bases and 0 bases, there was a span of 6 bases. Germline V gives CDR1 SEHNR, CDR2 FQNEAQ (reference sequence). This CDR3 is 12 amino acids long. CDR3 nucleotide sequence: TGTGCCAGCACCTGGATGAACACTGAAGCTTTCTTT. Translating it yields CASTWMNTEAFF.

On this clonotype itself: The junction differs from germline at one of its ends, possibly a read error. The chain combines TRBV11-1 with TRBJ1-2, with D tentatively TRBD1 (5 bases). Per germline, CDR1 SGHAT and CDR2 FQDESV (reference sequence). This CDR3 has 14 residues. CDR3: CACSPGGGTYGYTF. The CDR3 DNA reads TGTGCCTGCAGCCCCGGCGGCGGGACGTATGGCTACACCTTC.

In this sample, this clonotype turned up many times. V gene TRBV7-9 combines with J gene TRBJ2-1; maybe TRBD1 (6 bases). Germline V gene lookup returns CDR1 SEHNR and CDR2 FQNEAQ (reference sequence). The CDR3 consists of 13 residues. Trimming removed 0 bases from V and 13 bases from J, with 13 bases in between. The CDR3 is CASSLAKGVDQFF. The DNA of the CDR3 is TGTGCCAGCAGCTTAGCTAAGGGGGTAGATCAGTTCTTC.

V and J are TRBV19 and TRBJ1-3; D uncertain. V lost 5 bases to trimming and J lost 0 bases, with 11 bases between them. Per germline, CDR1 LNHDA and CDR2 SQIVND (reference sequence). The CDR3 length is 15 residues. The CDR3 bases are TGTGCCAGTAGTTTCCGACACCGCTCTGGAAACACCATATATTTT. Translated, it gives CASSFRHRSGNTIYF.

This sequence joins TRBV10-3 and TRBJ2-7, with 7 bases lining up with TRBD2. The CDR3 covers 14 residues. Losses at the gene ends were 2 bases for V and 5 bases for J; bases not matched to a gene: 6. Germline loops: CDR1 ENHRY, CDR2 SYGVKD. The CDR3 DNA is TGTGCCATCAGTGAGCGCGGGAGCATCCACGAGCAGTACTTC. This codes for CAISERGSIHEQYF.

The V call is TRBV20-1, the J call TRBJ2-7; D is tentatively TRBD1 or TRBD2 (6 bases each). Deletions cut 0 bases from V and 5 bases from J, with 11 bases between. This CDR3 is built from 13 residues. Germline-derived CDR1 and CDR2 are DFQATT and SNEGSKA (reference sequence). The CDR3 is CSARDGGRHEQYF. The CDR3, as DNA: TGCAGTGCTAGAGATGGGGGGCGGCACGAGCAGTACTTC.